This T cell receptor beta chain is drawn from a study of T cell responses to AZD1222 COVID-19 vaccine. Trimming left V 0 bases short and J 4 bases short, with 7 bases between. The CDR3 has 13 amino acids. Germline CDR1 reads SGDLS; CDR2 reads YYNGEE. Sequencing was performed with immunoSEQ multiplex PCR; in TCRdb, only in-frame clones are kept and a portion is missing. The data show 140,000 to 150,000 clones, with roughly nine tenths seen just once and 1.5% to 2% held by the top ten. Regarding this clone: Antigen unknown.

Study conclusions and caveats: White British ancestry dominated among donors, who included more females, and clonal diversity was possibly underestimated.

The chain has TRBV9 and TRBJ1-2, with D uncertain. This TCR was recovered from an adult in good health. Sequenced here: peripheral blood, sampled on day 0 of AZD1222 vaccination. The CDR3 DNA sequence: TGTGCCAGCAGCGTAGTTCCCGGCTATGGCTACACCTTC. It translates to CASSVVPGYGYTF.